These 29 T cell receptor beta chains share one sample of origin, sequenced in a study of radiotherapy plus CTLA-4 blockade in lung cancer. Assay: immunoSEQ multiplex PCR; the TCRdb copy retains only in-frame clones and omits some. The repertoire has 77,000 or so clones, nearly 75% of them found once; the top ten carry roughly a tenth. The sequenced sample was peripheral blood, obtained from a patient treated with radiotherapy plus ipilimumab. The receptors here all came from a human donor with non-small cell lung cancer whose response to radiotherapy plus ipilimumab could not be evaluated.

This clone turned up a few times. V gene TRBV13 combines with J gene TRBJ2-7, with a tentative D call TRBD2 (5 bases). The V end lost 3 bases, the J end lost 0 bases, and 12 bases lay between the germline ends. This CDR3 spans 15 amino acids. Germline V gene lookup returns CDR1 PRHDT and CDR2 FYEKMQ (reference sequence). The CDR3 loop is CASSFYEGYSYEQYF. CDR3 DNA: TGTGCCAGCAGCTTTTACGAGGGATACTCCTACGAGCAGTACTTC.

V gene TRBV5-1 combines with J gene TRBJ2-2; unclear D gene. The germline V gene has CDR1 SGHRS and CDR2 YFSETQ. The length of the CDR3 is 16 residues. V was trimmed by 0 bases and J by 2 bases, leaving 11 bases between them. This CDR3 reads CASSLEQRLNTGELFF. In DNA form, the CDR3 reads TGCGCCAGCAGCTTGGAACAAAGATTAAACACCGGGGAGCTGTTTTTT. Supplemented by reference TRBV5-1 and TRBJ2-2, the full variable domain reads KAGVTQTPRYLIKTRGQQVTLSCSPISGHRSVSWYQQTPGQGLQFLFEYFSETQRNKGNFPGRFSGRQFSNSRSEMNVSTLELGDSALYLCASSLEQRLNTGELFFGEGSRLTVL.

In DNA form, the CDR3 reads TGCAGCGTGGGCCCTGGGGCATTCTACGAGCAGTACTTC. This translates into CSVGPGAFYEQYF. The V gene is TRBV29-1, the J gene TRBJ2-7; D possibly corresponds to TRBD1 (5 bases). The germline V and J ends were trimmed by 6 bases and 3 bases, with 15 bases remaining between them. This CDR3 has 13 residues. Germline-derived CDR1 and CDR2 are SQVTM and ANQGSEA.

The chain carries TRBV5-4 and TRBJ2-3; perhaps TRBD2 as D (6 bases). Germline-derived CDR1 and CDR2 are SGHNT and YYREEE (reference sequence). The V gene lost 3 bases and the J gene lost 1 base, with 12 bases spanning the gap. There are 15 residues in the CDR3. Here the CDR3 reads CASSSPTGGTDTQYF. The CDR3 nucleotides are TGTGCCAGCAGCTCGCCCACGGGGGGCACAGATACGCAGTATTTT. The variable domain in full, completed from reference TRBV5-4 and TRBJ2-3, reads ETGVTQSPTHLIKTRGQQVTLRCSSQSGHNTVSWYQQALGQGPQFIFQYYREEENGRGNFPPRFSGLQFPNYSSELNVNALELDDSALYLCASSSPTGGTDTQYFGPGTRLTVL.

V is TRBV7-9 and J is TRBJ1-3; a possible D gene is TRBD1 (6 bases). The CDR3 extends over 19 amino acids. The germline V gene encodes CDR1 SEHNR and CDR2 FQNEAQ (reference sequence). The V end lost 4 bases, the J end lost 0 bases, and 22 bases lay between the germline ends. As DNA, the CDR3 is TGTGCCAGCAGCTCACCTGGGGGGGTTCGAGGGGGCTCTGGAAACACCATATATTTT. Its translation: CASSSPGGVRGGSGNTIYF.

The chain uses TRBV10-2 and TRBJ1-1, with no clear D. The ends were cut back, 6 bases at V and 5 bases at J, with 16 bases in the middle. The CDR3 runs to 14 residues. Germline V gene lookup returns CDR1 WSHSY and CDR2 SAAADI. This CDR3 is CASRTGRGTTEAFF. Written as DNA, the CDR3 is TGCGCCAGCAGGACCGGACGGGGAACAACTGAAGCTTTCTTT.

The gene calls are TRBV29-1 and TRBJ2-7; D is unclear. Germline V gene lookup returns CDR1 SQVTM and CDR2 ANQGSEA. There are 10 residues in the CDR3. V was shortened by 6 bases and J by 6 bases, with 9 bases between the two germline ends. CDR3 bases: TGCAGCGTCTTCATCGGCGAGCAGTACTTC. Its translation: CSVFIGEQYF.

The chain carries TRBV7-3 and TRBJ2-7, with 9 bases identical to TRBD1. The germline V gene has CDR1 SGHTA and CDR2 FQGTGA. V was pared by 2 bases and J by 5 bases, with 10 bases of the junction left unmatched. This CDR3 has 16 residues. The CDR3: CASSLARGTGRNEQYF. CDR3 DNA sequence: TGTGCCAGCAGCTTAGCCCGGGGGACAGGGCGGAACGAGCAGTACTTC.

The chain combines TRBV19 with TRBJ2-1; a weak D match, TRBD1 (5 bases). CDR1 and CDR2 (germline): LNHDA, SQIVND (reference sequence). The length of the CDR3 is 15 residues. The V and J ends lost 1 base and 9 bases respectively, with 16 bases between them. The CDR3, as DNA: TGTGCCAGTAGTATAGTGGGCTCCCTAAGGGGTGAGCAGTTCTTC. The encoded protein is CASSIVGSLRGEQFF.

This clone was seen once. This chain joins TRBV15 and TRBJ2-1, with 11 bases fitting TRBD2. Losses at the gene ends were 0 bases for V and 2 bases for J; bases not matched to a gene: 9. This CDR3 region has 19 residues. Germline-derived CDR1 and CDR2 are LNHNV and YYDKDF (reference sequence). CDR3: CATSRELVAGGSAYNEQFF. Written as DNA, the CDR3 is TGTGCCACCAGCAGAGAATTAGTAGCGGGAGGGAGCGCCTACAATGAGCAGTTCTTC.

The genes are TRBV4-1 and TRBJ1-2; 7 bases are shared with TRBD1. V was pared by 4 bases and J by 3 bases, with 2 bases of the junction left unmatched. Germline V CDR1 and CDR2: MGHRA, YSYEKL. The CDR3 sequence is 13 residues long. The CDR3 protein is CASSRQGDYGYTF. For the CDR3, the DNA is TGCGCCAGCAGCCGACAGGGAGACTATGGCTACACCTTC.

The CDR3 spells CASSVGGTNAYEQYF. CDR3 DNA: TGTGCCAGCAGCGTAGGAGGGACTAACGCCTACGAGCAGTACTTC. The chain couples TRBV9 to TRBJ2-5; 7 nucleotides line up with TRBD2. The J call may be wrong; the DNA end is better matched by TRBJ2-7. This CDR3 comprises 15 residues. Per germline, CDR1 SGDLS and CDR2 YYNGEE.

The rearrangement links TRBV4-1 to TRBJ2-1; TRBD2 aligns across 9 bases. V trimming: 4 bases; J trimming: 7 bases; junction bases outside the gene matches: 2. This CDR3 region has 13 residues. Per germline, CDR1 MGHRA and CDR2 YSYEKL. This chain's CDR3 is CASSRTSGNEQFF. DNA for the CDR3: TGCGCCAGCAGCCGAACTAGCGGGAATGAGCAGTTCTTC.

V is TRBV27 and J is TRBJ1-1; maybe TRBD1 (5 bases). The length of the CDR3 is 14 residues. The germline gives CDR1 MNHEY, CDR2 SMNVEV (reference sequence). V dropped 2 bases and J dropped 5 bases, with 12 bases sitting between them. The CDR3 protein is CASSLRGRGTEAFF. The CDR3 bases are TGTGCCAGCAGTTTACGGGGGAGGGGAACTGAAGCTTTCTTT.

This clone appeared once. The chain has TRBV6-1 and TRBJ2-7; D unclear. Germline values: CDR1 MNHNS, CDR2 SASEGT. The CDR3 sequence is 14 residues long. The V gene lost 3 bases and the J gene lost 0 bases, with 9 bases spanning the gap. In DNA, the CDR3 is TGTGCCAGCAGTGAGCCGACTTACTCCTACGAGCAGTACTTC. It yields the protein CASSEPTYSYEQYF.

The rearrangement uses TRBV7-6 and TRBJ2-3; D not resolved. This CDR3 comprises 15 residues. Germline loops: CDR1 SGHVS, CDR2 FNYEAQ. V lost 5 bases to trimming and J lost 6 bases, with 18 bases between them. CDR3 sequence (DNA): TGTGCCAGCAGCCTAACGTCCTCATCCGCGGATACGCAGTATTTT. It encodes CASSLTSSSADTQYF.

The rearrangement uses TRBV19 and TRBJ2-5; 9 positions match TRBD2. Germline V CDR1 and CDR2: LNHDA, SQIVND (reference sequence). J lost 5 bases, V lost 5 bases, and 18 bases had no gene match. CDR3 length: 18 residues. CDR3 region: CASSLSGTSILKGETQYF. The CDR3, as DNA: TGTGCCAGTAGTTTATCCGGGACTAGCATCTTAAAAGGGGAGACCCAGTACTTC.

The J gene is TRBJ1-6, the V gene TRBV27; D uncertain. The CDR3 consists of 13 residues. V was clipped by 10 bases and J by 0 bases, with 7 bases between them. CDR1 and CDR2 from the germline V gene are MNHEY and SMNVEV (reference sequence). The CDR3 protein is CATASSYNSPLHF. In DNA form, the CDR3 reads TGTGCCACCGCCAGCTCCTATAATTCACCCCTCCACTTT.

The chain joins TRBV6-1 to TRBJ2-7; D is unresolved. CDR1 MNHNS and CDR2 SASEGT come from the germline V gene. Trimming stripped 2 bases from V and 0 bases from J, with 8 bases between. CDR3 length equals 14 residues. As DNA, the CDR3 is TGTGCCAGCAGTGAATTGGCAGTCTCCTACGAGCAGTACTTC. Its translation is CASSELAVSYEQYF.

CDR3 nucleotides: TGTGCCAGCTCCCGGAGTGACACTGAAGCTTTCTTT. Translating it yields CASSRSDTEAFF. The chain has TRBV18 and TRBJ1-1; no clear D gene. V gave up 6 bases and J gave up 3 bases, with 8 bases separating them. Germline loops: CDR1 KGHSH, CDR2 LQKENI. The CDR3 is 12 residues long.

The chain links TRBV10-1 to TRBJ1-4; 9 bases are a match to TRBD1. With 0 bases clipped from V and 8 bases from J, the junction kept 4 bases outside the gene matches. The germline CDR1 and CDR2 sequences are WNHNN and SYGVQD (reference sequence). The CDR3 loop spans 15 amino acids. CDR3: CASSESRTGDEKLFF. The CDR3 bases are TGCGCCAGCAGTGAGTCGCGGACAGGGGACGAAAAACTGTTTTTT.

The J gene is TRBJ2-2, the V gene TRBV29-1, with D perhaps matching TRBD1 (6 bases). CDR3 length: 13 residues. Germline-derived CDR1 and CDR2 are SQVTM and ANQGSEA. V shed 4 bases and J shed 1 base, with 7 bases lying between them. The CDR3 bases are TGCAGCGTTGTCAGGGGGAACACCGGGGAGCTGTTTTTT. It translates to CSVVRGNTGELFF.

In its sample, this clone was seen many times. V is TRBV7-3 and J is TRBJ1-2; 8 bases align to TRBD1. V dropped 5 bases and J dropped 4; count of bases not matched to a gene: 6. Looked up from germline, CDR1 is SGHTA and CDR2 is FQGTGA. CDR3 length equals 14 residues. CDR3 nucleotides: TGTGCCAGCAGCCAGAGAGGACAGGGCTATGGCTACACCTTC. Protein: CASSQRGQGYGYTF. Full variable domain (remainder filled in from reference TRBV7-3 and TRBJ1-2): GAGVSQTPSNKVTEKGKYVELRCDPISGHTALYWYRQSLGQGPEFLIYFQGTGAADDSGLPNDRFFAVRPEGSVSTLKIQRTERGDSAVYLCASSQRGQGYGYTFGSGTRLTVV.

The chain couples TRBV2 to TRBJ1-1, with unresolved D. V lost 7 bases to trimming and J lost 6 bases, with 6 bases between them. The CDR3 has 10 amino acids. Germline assignment: CDR1 SNHLY and CDR2 FYNNEI. CDR3: CASILSEAFF. The CDR3 bases are TGTGCCAGCATACTCTCTGAAGCTTTCTTT.

The chain combines TRBV6-1 with TRBJ2-4; 7 positions match TRBD1. Unmatched junction bases numbered 2, after V lost 1 base and J lost 11 bases. This CDR3 is 12 amino acids long. Germline V gives CDR1 MNHNS, CDR2 SASEGT. The DNA of the CDR3 is TGTGCCAGCAGTGAAGGAGGGGGCGTTCAGTACTTC. It encodes CASSEGGGVQYF.

V and J are TRBV2 and TRBJ1-6; D uncertain. The V end was cut by 6 bases, the J end by 10 bases, with 13 bases between. From germline, CDR1 is SNHLY and CDR2 FYNNEI. The CDR3 is 13 residues long. The CDR3 reads CASRVAFESPLHF. The CDR3 DNA reads TGTGCCAGCAGGGTAGCCTTTGAGTCACCCCTCCACTTT.

This sequence joins TRBV28 and TRBJ2-5, with 13 bases that match TRBD2. CDR3 length: 18 residues. CDR1 is MDHEN and CDR2 is SYDVKM in the germline V gene. V was pared by 7 bases and J by 0 bases, with 11 bases of the junction left unmatched. CDR3 region: CASTHTSGGGGHQETQYF. In nucleotides, the CDR3 is TGTGCCAGCACACATACTAGCGGGGGGGGAGGGCACCAAGAGACCCAGTACTTC.

Points on this clone: This specimen includes other DNA sequences encoding the same CDR3. This chain joins TRBV2 and TRBJ1-2; D is uncertain. Germline-derived CDR1 and CDR2 are SNHLY and FYNNEI. The V end lost 6 bases, the J end lost 2 bases, and 10 bases lay between the germline ends. The CDR3 is 13 amino acids. The chain's CDR3 is CASSPGRNYGYTF. CDR3 coding DNA: TGTGCCAGCAGCCCGGGGAGGAACTATGGCTACACCTTC.

The chain combines TRBV2 with TRBJ2-1; 8 bases line up with TRBD2. The CDR3 is 14 amino acids. V shed 6 bases and J 3 bases; nucleotides not matched to a gene: 4. Germline V gives CDR1 SNHLY, CDR2 FYNNEI. In DNA, the CDR3 is TGTGCCAGCAGCCCAGCGGGGGTCTACAATGAGCAGTTCTTC. Translation gives CASSPAGVYNEQFF.